These T cell receptor beta chains were read from a single sample in a study of Ad26.COV2.S vaccination and SARS-CoV-2 variants. Sequenced by immunoSEQ multiplex PCR; TCRdb stores in-frame clones only, minus some. The table shows around 400,000 clones, with around 89% occurring only once. The starting material was peripheral blood, obtained in a trial of Ad26.COV2.S vaccine versus placebo. Receptor source: a person between 18 and 60 years old who received the Ad26.COV2.S COVID-19 vaccine or a placebo. CDR3s include the opening cysteine and the closing phenylalanine or tryptophan. The D gene is left open where the match is weak. Size is omitted from some rows. Given values are once, few, many or a class for expanded clones.

>few|TRBV12-3/TRBV12-4|.|TRBJ2-2
TGTGCCAGCGGGATGCTGGGGGACGGGGAGCTGTTTTTT
CASGMLGDGELFF
>.|TRBV9|.|TRBJ2-7
TGTGCCAGCAGCGTAGGGGTAGAAGAGCTCTACGAGCAGTACTTC
CASSVGVEELYEQYF
>.|TRBV28|.|TRBJ1-1
TGTGCCAGCAGTTTATTAACAGGGATCACTGAAGCTTTCTTT
CASSLLTGITEAFF
>.|TRBV24-1|.|TRBJ2-4
TGTGCCACCAGTGATCCAGCGGGACAGGCAAACATTCAGTACTTC
CATSDPAGQANIQYF
>.|TRBV6-5|.|TRBJ1-3
TGTGCCAGCAGTTACTCAGGAGGAGGAAACACCATATATTTT
CASSYSGGGNTIYF
>.|TRBV18|.|TRBJ1-2
TGTGCCAGCTCACCACCGGGAGGGGATGGCTACACCTTC
CASSPPGGDGYTF
>.|TRBV6-5|TRBD2|TRBJ2-1
TGTGCCAGCAGTTCCTACTCCAGCGGGAGAAGCAATGAGCAGTTCTTC
CASSSYSSGRSNEQFF
>.|TRBV5-6|TRBD2|TRBJ2-1
TGTGCCAGCAGCAAAATCGGGGCGGGGGCCTACAATGAGCAGTTCTTC
CASSKIGAGAYNEQFF
>.|TRBV5-4|.|TRBJ1-2
TGTGCCAGCGGATCAGGTTATGGCTACACCTTC
CASGSGYGYTF
>.|TRBV11-3|.|TRBJ2-3
TGTGCCAGCAGCTCATCCCCTCGGGGCACAGATACGCAGTATTTT
CASSSSPRGTDTQYF
>.|TRBV2|TRBD1|TRBJ2-7
TGTGCCAGCAGGCTCCGCCGGGACAGGGCGTCCTACGAGCAGTACTTC
CASRLRRDRASYEQYF
>.|TRBV5-1|.|TRBJ1-2
TGCGCCAGCAGCTCCCTTGGGGGACTCAAAGGGGACTACTATGGCTACACCTTC
CASSSLGGLKGDYYGYTF
>once|TRBV12-3/TRBV12-4|.|TRBJ2-5
TGTGCCAGCAGTTTGGTGCCCGAGGCTGGTCAGTACTTC
CASSLVPEAGQYF
>.|TRBV28|.|TRBJ2-1
TGTGCCAGCAGGACTGGGGCAGCCAATGAGCAGTTCTTC
CASRTGAANEQFF
>.|TRBV11-2|.|TRBJ1-1
TGTGCCAGCAGCGTGGGACTGTTTGAAGCTTTCTTT
CASSVGLFEAFF
>.|TRBV19|.|TRBJ2-1
TGTGCCAGTAGTATAGCCCGCGCATGGGAGCAGTTCTTC
CASSIARAWEQFF
>.|TRBV13|.|TRBJ2-5
TGTGCCAGCAGCCTTCGCCAAGGGGGGTACCAAGAGACCCAGTACTTC
CASSLRQGGYQETQYF
>.|TRBV6-5|.|TRBJ2-3
TGTGCCAGCAGGCCGACTTTTCGCACAGATACGCAGTATTTT
CASRPTFRTDTQYF
>.|TRBV13|TRBD1|TRBJ1-3
TGTGCCAGCAGCTTTCGACAGGGGCGTCTTTCTGGAAACACCATATATTTT
CASSFRQGRLSGNTIYF
>.|TRBV3-1/TRBV3-2|.|TRBJ2-7
TGTGCCAGCAGCCTTATGGACGGGGGTTCCTACGAGCAGTACTTC
CASSLMDGGSYEQYF
>.|TRBV27|.|TRBJ1-2
TGTGCCAGCAGTTTTAGCGGGAGGGATGGCTACACCTTC
CASSFSGRDGYTF
>.|TRBV27|.|TRBJ1-6
TGTGCCAGCAGAAAGACGGGGTCACCCCTCCACTTT
CASRKTGSPLHF
>.|TRBV7-9|.|TRBJ1-4
TGTGCCAGCAGGACGGGGGTCGCTGAAAAACTGTTTTTT
CASRTGVAEKLFF
>.|TRBV9|.|TRBJ2-2
TGTGCCAGCAGGGAAGGAGGGCTCACCGGGGAGCTGTTTTTT
CASREGGLTGELFF
>.|TRBV4-1|.|TRBJ2-5
TGCGCCAGCAGCCAGCCCCATCAGGCGACCCAGTACTTC
CASSQPHQATQYF
>.|TRBV24-1|TRBD1|TRBJ1-3
TGTGCCACCAGTGATTTGGGGGACAGGGCGACCCTCTCTGGAAACACCATATATTTT
CATSDLGDRATLSGNTIYF
>.|TRBV28|.|TRBJ2-4
TGTGCCAGCAGTTCAGGAGGGTTAGCCAAAAACATTCAGTACTTC
CASSSGGLAKNIQYF
>.|TRBV5-1|TRBD1|TRBJ2-3
TGCGCCAGCAGCGTTGGACAGGGCCCTAGCACAGATACGCAGTATTTT
CASSVGQGPSTDTQYF
>.|TRBV24-1|.|TRBJ2-2
TGTGCCACCAGTGGGATGGGTGTTTTAAACACCGGGGAGCTGTTTTTT
CATSGMGVLNTGELFF
>.|TRBV5-6|TRBD1|TRBJ1-5
TGTGCCAGCAGCTTGGGAGGGGGCGCGTATCAGCCCCAGCATTTT
CASSLGGGAYQPQHF
>.|TRBV28|.|TRBJ1-1
TGTGCCAGCAGTTTATTTACCGGCACTGAAGCTTTCTTT
CASSLFTGTEAFF
>.|TRBV24-1|TRBD2|TRBJ2-1
TGTGCCACCAGTAGCGGGAGAAGCTATGAGCAGTTCTTC
CATSSGRSYEQFF
>few|TRBV9|.|TRBJ1-6
TGTGCCAGCAGCGTAGCGGGAGGGGGACCCCTCCACTTT
CASSVAGGGPLHF
>.|TRBV30|.|TRBJ1-4
TGTGCCTGGAGGGCAGAGGGAAGTGAAAAACTGTTTTTT
CAWRAEGSEKLFF
>.|TRBV5-1|.|TRBJ2-3
TGCGCCAGCAGCCCTGGTGAAGTTGTCACAGATACGCAGTATTTT
CASSPGEVVTDTQYF
>.|TRBV19|TRBD1|TRBJ2-1
TGTGCCAGCGCGGGGGACAGGGGTTCGGGTGAGCAGTTCTTC
CASAGDRGSGEQFF
>.|TRBV4-1|TRBD2|TRBJ2-3
TGCGCCAGCAGCCAAGAGGGGCTAGCGGTGGCAGATACGCAGTATTTT
CASSQEGLAVADTQYF
>.|TRBV7-3|TRBD2|TRBJ2-3
TGTGCCAGCAGCCCAGCGGGGAACACAGATACGCAGTATTTT
CASSPAGNTDTQYF
>once|TRBV5-1|TRBD2|TRBJ2-1
TGCGCCAGCAGCTTGGGGAGGACTAGCGGGAGGAATGAGCAGTTCTTC
CASSLGRTSGRNEQFF
>once|TRBV4-1|.|TRBJ1-3
TGCGCCAGCAGCCAAGAAAGGCGGGTCTCTGGAAACACCATATATTTT
CASSQERRVSGNTIYF
>once|TRBV6-6|TRBD1|TRBJ2-5
TGTGCCAGCAGACCGTCGGACAGGGAGCCAGAGACCCAGTACTTC
CASRPSDREPETQYF
>once|TRBV5-1|.|TRBJ2-5
TGCGCCAGCAGCGGTCGAGAGACCCAGTACTTC
CASSGRETQYF
>.|TRBV19|TRBD2|TRBJ2-2
TGTGCCAGCGACCTAGCGGGAGGATACGGGGAGCTGTTTTTT
CASDLAGGYGELFF
>.|TRBV19|TRBD1|TRBJ1-4
TGTGCCAGTAGTATAATACCGGGACAGGGATATGAAAAACTGTTTTTT
CASSIIPGQGYEKLFF
>.|TRBV21-1|.|TRBJ2-7
TGTGCCAGCAGCATGGGACTAGCGGGCTCCTACGAGCAGTACTTC
CASSMGLAGSYEQYF
>.|TRBV7-3|TRBD1|TRBJ2-5
TGTGCCAGCAGGCCTACAGGGGGCGCGGCGGAGACCCAGTACTTC
CASRPTGGAAETQYF
>.|TRBV29-1|TRBD1|TRBJ1-1
TGCAGCGTCCGACAGGGTAGCACTGAAGCTTTCTTT
CSVRQGSTEAFF
>.|TRBV3-1/TRBV3-2|.|TRBJ2-5
TGTGCCAGCAGCCCGACGACACGTCAAGAGACCCAGTACTTC
CASSPTTRQETQYF
>once|TRBV21-1|.|TRBJ1-2
TGTGCCAGCAGCGACGGGGGCTACACCTTC
CASSDGGYTF
>.|TRBV7-2|.|TRBJ1-1
TGTGCCAGCAGCCCCAGGGGTCCAGGGGAGAACACTGAAGCTTTCTTT
CASSPRGPGENTEAFF
>.|TRBV4-1|.|TRBJ2-7
TGCGCCAGCAGCCTGGGGGTGAACGAGCAGTACTTC
CASSLGVNEQYF
>.|TRBV10-3|.|TRBJ2-5
TGTGCCATCAGTGTCGGACAGTACCAAGAGACCCAGTACTTC
CAISVGQYQETQYF